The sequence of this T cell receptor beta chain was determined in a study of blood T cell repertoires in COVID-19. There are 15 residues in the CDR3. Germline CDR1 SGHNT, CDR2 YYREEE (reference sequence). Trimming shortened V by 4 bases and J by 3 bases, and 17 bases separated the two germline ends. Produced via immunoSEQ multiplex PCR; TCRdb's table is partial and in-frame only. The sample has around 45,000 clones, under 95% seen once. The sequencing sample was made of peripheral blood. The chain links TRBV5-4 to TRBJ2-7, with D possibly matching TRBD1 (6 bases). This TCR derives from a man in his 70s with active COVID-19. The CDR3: CASSRIGTRDYEQYF. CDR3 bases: TGTGCCAGCAGCCGGATCGGGACACGGGACTACGAGCAGTACTTC.